This T cell receptor (beta chain) was recovered during a study of T cell responses to AZD1222 COVID-19 vaccine. This clone has only one observation. Its antigen is currently unknown. Here immunoSEQ multiplex PCR was the method, and the copy in TCRdb shows in-frame clones only, minus some. This repertoire shows 120,000 or so clones, 90% found once; its top ten account for 4% to 5%. Study results and limitations: Targets within unmutated variant regions were reportedly found for nearly half of spike-specific TCRs. At study baseline, merely roughly 6 AZD1222 recipients were seropositive. The donor group comprised mostly white British people and more females; the analysis possibly underestimated clonal diversity. In all cases, repertoires were sampled only after the peak T cell response.

CDR1 and CDR2 (germline): MNHNY, SVGAGI (reference sequence). The V gene end was trimmed by 3 bases and the J gene end by 3 bases; junction bases not matched to a gene: 7. The CDR3 runs to 15 residues. J is TRBJ1-1 and V is TRBV6-6; TRBD1 matches at 7 bases. The material sequenced was peripheral blood, taken 28 days after the second dose of the MenACWY control vaccine. The receptor comes from an adult who received the MenACWY meningococcal vaccine as a control. The CDR3 loop reads CASSYTGVWDTEAFF. The CDR3 nucleotides are TGTGCCAGCAGTTATACAGGGGTCTGGGACACTGAAGCTTTCTTT.